Presented here are 18 T cell receptor beta chains from one specimen sequenced in a study of regulatory T cells in long-lasting Graves disease. Combining iRepertoire HTBI primers with Arm-PCR of CDR3 regions, the authors built TCR beta libraries. TCRdb reprocessed the multiplex PCR reads via MiXCR and lists one record per CDR3 protein. This table has hundreds of thousands of distinct CDR3 sequences, about 16% appearing once. Time point described: newly diagnosed GD, antithyroid drugs for less than 3 months. The TCR library was made from RNA extracted from PBMCs. The same specimen was also included in a second study, on T cells in Graves' hyperthyroidism and ophthalmopathy.

The input for sequencing was peripheral blood mononuclear cells (PBMCs), taken at new diagnosis, from a patient treated with antithyroid drugs. The origin of the receptors is a woman aged 35-60 years with Graves disease.

Ten or more counts support this clonotype. V gene TRBV11-2 combines with J gene TRBJ2-5; D may correspond to TRBD1 or TRBD2 (5 bases each). The CDR3 contains 14 residues. V was pared by 7 bases and J by 1 base, with 13 bases between. Germline values: CDR1 SGHAT, CDR2 FQNNGV. The CDR3 protein is CASTHEGSQETQYF. In nucleotides, the CDR3 is TGTGCCAGCACCCATGAGGGGAGCCAAGAGACCCAGTACTTC.

This clonotype came up many times. The chain combines TRBV6-2 or TRBV6-3 with TRBJ2-2; 9 nucleotides agree with TRBD2. Germline CDR1 and CDR2: MNHEY and SVGEGT. The CDR3 consists of 17 residues. The J segment lost 7 bases and the V segment lost 8 bases, leaving 17 bases of the junction unmatched. CDR3 DNA: TGTGCCAGCCGCCCATTTGCCCGAGCGGGGGGCGACGGGGAGCTGTTTTTT. It is translated as CASRPFARAGGDGELFF.

CDR3 in DNA: TGTGCCAGCAGGGGGCTAGCGGGGGGACCCACAGGCACGCAGTATTTT. It encodes CASRGLAGGPTGTQYF. This chain links TRBV2 with TRBJ2-3, with 11 nucleotides matching TRBD2. From germline, CDR1 is SNHLY and CDR2 FYNNEI. The CDR3 is 16 residues long. With V trimmed by 6 bases and J by 9 bases, 14 bases remained unmatched.

This clonotype was detected ten times or more. The genes are TRBV20-1 and TRBJ2-3; D perhaps matches TRBD2 (5 bases). V lost 3 bases to trimming and J lost 2 bases, with 15 bases between them. Germline V gene data show CDR1 as DFQATT and CDR2 as SNEGSKA (reference sequence). This CDR3 comprises 15 residues. CDR3: CSASAGSPDTDTQYF. The DNA for the CDR3 is TGCAGTGCTAGTGCGGGCTCCCCAGACACAGATACGCAGTATTTT.

This clonotype appeared a few times. This chain joins TRBV10-3 and TRBJ2-1, with 10 bases lining up with TRBD2. Germline CDR1 is ENHRY and CDR2 is SYGVKD. Losses at the gene ends were 4 bases for V and 8 bases for J; bases not matched to a gene: 17. The length of the CDR3 is 18 residues. The CDR3 nucleotides are TGTGCCATCAGTGGGCAAGCGGGGGGGGCCCTCCGGATGGATGAGCAGTTCTTC. This sequence encodes CAISGQAGGALRMDEQFF.

The V and J genes are TRBV7-2 and TRBJ2-1; no reliable D call. Germline CDR1 SGHTA, CDR2 FQGNSA. The V and J ends lost 3 bases and 11 bases respectively, with 17 bases between them. The CDR3 sequence is 14 residues long. DNA of the CDR3: TGTGCCAGCAGCTTGGCCCCAATTTTAGCTCAGCAGTTCTTC. Encoded protein: CASSLAPILAQQFF.

The chain joins TRBV5-1 to TRBJ1-2; TRBD1 is a possible D gene (6 bases). The germline gives CDR1 SGHRS, CDR2 YFSETQ. This CDR3 contains 14 residues. V was shortened by 5 bases and J by 1 base, with 12 bases between the two germline ends. CDR3: CASSPRDNNYGYTF. For the CDR3, the DNA is TGCGCCAGCAGTCCTCGGGACAATAACTATGGCTACACCTTC.

Ten or more counts support this clonotype. The rearrangement joins TRBV12-3 or TRBV12-4 to TRBJ1-5; D is unresolved. This CDR3 spans 16 amino acids. The V end lost 3 bases, the J end lost 4 bases, and 16 bases lay between the germline ends. This CDR3 is CASSLNPFSANQPQHF. DNA of the CDR3: TGTGCCAGCAGTTTGAATCCATTCAGCGCAAATCAGCCCCAGCATTTT.

This clonotype was observed many times. V gene TRBV11-3 combines with J gene TRBJ2-5; unclear D gene. V lost 1 base to trimming and J lost 3 bases, with 6 bases between them. This CDR3 is 13 amino acids long. The germline CDR1 and CDR2 sequences are SGHNT and YENEEA. The CDR3 protein is CASSLVWEETQYF. CDR3 in DNA: TGTGCCAGCAGCTTAGTGTGGGAAGAGACCCAGTACTTC.

This clonotype was detected ten times or more. The gene calls are TRBV29-1 and TRBJ2-1; 12 bases are shared with TRBD2. CDR3 size: 18 residues. Germline CDR1 SQVTM, CDR2 ANQGSEA. Trimming took 8 bases from V and 0 from J; bases not matched to a gene: 14. In DNA, the CDR3 is TGCAGCTCAACCCGCGGGACTAGCGGGTTCCCCTCCTACAATGAGCAGTTCTTC. Translated, it gives CSSTRGTSGFPSYNEQFF.

The sample holds a few counts of this clonotype. The chain joins TRBV10-3 to TRBJ1-5, with TRBD1 matching 7 bases. V dropped 5 bases and J dropped 2; count of bases not matched to a gene: 12. CDR1 and CDR2 from the germline V gene are ENHRY and SYGVKD. This CDR3 comprises 17 residues. CDR3 protein: CAISMTGPGDGNQPQHF. The CDR3 coding sequence is TGTGCCATCAGTATGACAGGGCCAGGGGATGGCAATCAGCCCCAGCATTTT.

The table lists this clonotype with many counts. The gene calls are TRBV7-2 and TRBJ2-1; TRBD2 agrees at 8 bases. The length of the CDR3 is 11 residues. J was trimmed by 15 bases and V by 5 bases; bases with no gene match: 6. The germline CDR1 and CDR2 sequences are SGHTA and FQGNSA. The CDR3 DNA reads TGTGCCAGCAGCCCGGGACTAGACCTGTTCTTC. Protein product: CASSPGLDLFF.

The CDR3 here is CAIRTDSGANVLTF. CDR3 coding DNA: TGTGCCATCAGGACAGACTCTGGGGCCAACGTCCTGACTTTC. The V gene is TRBV10-3, the J gene TRBJ2-6; TRBD1 is a possible D gene (5 bases). V was cut by 6 bases and J by 0 bases, with 6 bases left in between. CDR3 size: 14 residues. CDR1 ENHRY and CDR2 SYGVKD come from the germline V gene.

This clonotype has a count of ten or more. This sequence joins TRBV27 and TRBJ2-7; weak D call: TRBD1 (5 bases). Germline CDR1 reads MNHEY; CDR2 reads SMNVEV (reference sequence). This CDR3 has 15 residues. Trimming left V 2 bases short and J 1 base short, with 12 bases between. The CDR3: CASSLNGQGSYEQYF. The CDR3 DNA sequence: TGTGCCAGCAGTTTAAATGGGCAGGGATCCTACGAGCAGTACTTC.

The J gene is TRBJ1-5, the V gene TRBV19, with D possibly TRBD1 on 5 matching bases. V shed 7 bases and J shed 1 base, with 17 bases lying between them. The CDR3 has 16 residues. Germline lookup yields CDR1 LNHDA and CDR2 SQIVND (reference sequence). The DNA of the CDR3 is TGTGCCAGTACCTCGGGGGTGGTCGCCAGCAATCAGCCCCAGCATTTT. Translation gives CASTSGVVASNQPQHF.

The chain carries TRBV19 and TRBJ1-4; D may be TRBD1 (5 bases). This CDR3 spans 15 amino acids. With 3 bases removed from V and 7 bases from J, the gap between germline ends came to 15 bases. The germline CDR1 and CDR2 sequences are LNHDA and SQIVND (reference sequence). The CDR3 loop is CASSIFGGSAEKLFF. The DNA for the CDR3 is TGTGCCAGTAGTATCTTCGGGGGGTCGGCTGAAAAACTGTTTTTT.

This clonotype was counted ten times or more. V is TRBV6-1 and J is TRBJ2-2; the D gene is possibly TRBD1 (7 bases). CDR1 and CDR2 from the germline V gene are MNHNS and SASEGT. The CDR3 has 16 residues. The V gene lost 5 bases and the J gene lost 3 bases, with 16 bases spanning the gap. This CDR3 reads CASSLSGGTYTGELFF. DNA for the CDR3: TGTGCCAGCAGTCTGTCAGGGGGGACCTACACCGGGGAGCTGTTTTTT.

The J gene is TRBJ2-5, the V gene TRBV7-8, with unresolved D. Germline CDR1 reads SGHVS; CDR2 reads FQNEAQ. V was clipped by 5 bases and J by 2 bases, with 12 bases between them. The CDR3 contains 14 residues. DNA of the CDR3: TGTGCCAGCAGCACCAGAGGACGGCAAGAGACCCAGTACTTC. Amino acids: CASSTRGRQETQYF. Based on the CDR3 plus reference TRBV7-8 and TRBJ2-5, the full variable domain is GAGVSQSPRYKVAKRGQDVALRCDPISGHVSLFWYQQALGQGPEFLTYFQNEAQLDKSGLPSDRFFAERPEGSVSTLKIQRTQQEDSAVYLCASSTRGRQETQYFGPGTRLLVL.